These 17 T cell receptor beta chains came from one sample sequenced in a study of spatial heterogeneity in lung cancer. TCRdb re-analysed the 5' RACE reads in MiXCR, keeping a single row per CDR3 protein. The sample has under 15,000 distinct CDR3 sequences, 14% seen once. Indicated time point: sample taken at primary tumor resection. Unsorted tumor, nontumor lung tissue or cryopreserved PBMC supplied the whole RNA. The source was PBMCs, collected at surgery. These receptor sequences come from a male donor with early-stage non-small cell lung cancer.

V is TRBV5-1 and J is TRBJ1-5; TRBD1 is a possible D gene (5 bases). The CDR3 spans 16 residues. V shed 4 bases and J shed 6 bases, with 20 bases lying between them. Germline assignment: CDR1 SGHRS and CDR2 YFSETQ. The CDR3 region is CASSPGRRGDGQPQHF. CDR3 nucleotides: TGCGCCAGCAGCCCTGGCCGCCGGGGGGACGGTCAGCCCCAGCATTTT. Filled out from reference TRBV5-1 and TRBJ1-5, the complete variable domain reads KAGVTQTPRYLIKTRGQQVTLSCSPISGHRSVSWYQQTPGQGLQFLFEYFSETQRNKGNFPGRFSGRQFSNSRSEMNVSTLELGDSALYLCASSPGRRGDGQPQHFGDGTRLSIL.

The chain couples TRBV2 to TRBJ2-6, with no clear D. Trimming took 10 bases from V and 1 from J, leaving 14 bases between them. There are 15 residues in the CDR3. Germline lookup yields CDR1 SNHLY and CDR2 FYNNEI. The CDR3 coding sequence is TGTGCCACCTTTCATCGGGCATCTGGGGCCAACGTCCTGACTTTC. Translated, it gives CATFHRASGANVLTF.

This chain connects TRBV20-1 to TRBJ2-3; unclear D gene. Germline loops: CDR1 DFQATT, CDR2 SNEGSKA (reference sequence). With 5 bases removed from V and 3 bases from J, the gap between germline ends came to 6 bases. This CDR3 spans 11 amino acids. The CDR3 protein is CSAFSTDTQYF. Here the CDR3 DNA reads TGCAGTGCTTTTTCGACAGATACGCAGTATTTT.

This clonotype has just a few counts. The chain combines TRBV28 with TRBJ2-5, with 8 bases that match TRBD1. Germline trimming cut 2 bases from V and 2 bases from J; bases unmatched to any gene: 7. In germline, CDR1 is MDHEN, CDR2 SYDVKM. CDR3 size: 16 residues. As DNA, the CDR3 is TGTGCCAGCAGTTTAGGCAGGGGGCCGAAGCAAGAGACCCAGTACTTC. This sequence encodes CASSLGRGPKQETQYF.

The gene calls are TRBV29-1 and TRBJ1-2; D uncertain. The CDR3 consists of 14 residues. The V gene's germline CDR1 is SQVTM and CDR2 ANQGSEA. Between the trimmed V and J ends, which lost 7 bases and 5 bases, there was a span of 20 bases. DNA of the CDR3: TGCAGCGCTCAGACCCAGAAGGTTGGTTATGGCTACACCTTC. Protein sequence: CSAQTQKVGYGYTF.

The CDR3 is CASSQEAGGETQYF. CDR3 in DNA: TGTGCCAGCAGCCAAGAAGCGGGAGGAGAGACCCAGTACTTC. V gene TRBV3-1 combines with J gene TRBJ2-5, with 9 positions matching TRBD2. The germline V gene encodes CDR1 LGHDT and CDR2 YNNKEL (reference sequence). The V gene end was trimmed by 0 bases and the J gene end by 4 bases; junction bases not matched to a gene: 0. The CDR3 consists of 14 residues.

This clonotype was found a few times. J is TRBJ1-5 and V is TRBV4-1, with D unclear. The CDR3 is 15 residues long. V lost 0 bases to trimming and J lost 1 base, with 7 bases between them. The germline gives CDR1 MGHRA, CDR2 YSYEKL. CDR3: CASSQDIRSNQPQHF. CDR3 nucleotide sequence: TGCGCCAGCAGCCAAGATATACGAAGCAATCAGCCCCAGCATTTT.

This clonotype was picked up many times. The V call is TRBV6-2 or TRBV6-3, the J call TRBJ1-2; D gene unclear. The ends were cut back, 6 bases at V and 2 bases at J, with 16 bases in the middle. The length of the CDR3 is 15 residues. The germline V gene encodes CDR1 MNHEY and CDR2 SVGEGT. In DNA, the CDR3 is TGTGCCAGCAGCGAAAACGATCCGTCAAACTATGGCTACACCTTC. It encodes CASSENDPSNYGYTF.

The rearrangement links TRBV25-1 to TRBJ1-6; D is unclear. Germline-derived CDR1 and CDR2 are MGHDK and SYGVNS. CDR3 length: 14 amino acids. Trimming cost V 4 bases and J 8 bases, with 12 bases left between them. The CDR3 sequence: CASSGRDTYSPLHF. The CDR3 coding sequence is TGTGCCAGCAGTGGTCGGGATACTTATTCACCCCTCCACTTT. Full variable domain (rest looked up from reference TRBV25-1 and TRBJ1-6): EADIYQTPRYLVIGTGKKITLECSQTMGHDKMYWYQQDPGMELHLIHYSYGVNSTEKGDLSSESTVSRIRTEHFPLTLESARPSHTSQYLCASSGRDTYSPLHFGNGTRLTVT.

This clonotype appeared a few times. DNA for the CDR3: TGTGCCAGCAGGCTCCTCAGGGGCCCCAATTCACCCCTCCACTTT. This gives the protein CASRLLRGPNSPLHF. The chain couples TRBV6-2 or TRBV6-3 to TRBJ1-6; a weak D match, TRBD1 (6 bases). The CDR3 covers 15 residues. The V and J ends lost 6 bases and 7 bases respectively, with 16 bases between them. In germline, CDR1 is MNHEY, CDR2 SVGEGT.

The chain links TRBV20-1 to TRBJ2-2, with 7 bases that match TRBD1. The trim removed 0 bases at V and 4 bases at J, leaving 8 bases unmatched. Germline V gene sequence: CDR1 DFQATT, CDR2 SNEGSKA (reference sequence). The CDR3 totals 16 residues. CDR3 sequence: CSAREFTGEFTGELFF. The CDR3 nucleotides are TGCAGTGCTAGAGAGTTCACAGGGGAATTCACCGGGGAGCTGTTTTTT.

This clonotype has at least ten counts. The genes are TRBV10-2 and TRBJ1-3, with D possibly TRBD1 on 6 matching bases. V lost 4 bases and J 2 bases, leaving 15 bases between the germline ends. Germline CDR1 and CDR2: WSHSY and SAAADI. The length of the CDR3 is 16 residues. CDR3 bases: TGCGCCAGCAGTGTGGGCAGGGGAAGTCCTGGAAACACCATATATTTT. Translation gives CASSVGRGSPGNTIYF.

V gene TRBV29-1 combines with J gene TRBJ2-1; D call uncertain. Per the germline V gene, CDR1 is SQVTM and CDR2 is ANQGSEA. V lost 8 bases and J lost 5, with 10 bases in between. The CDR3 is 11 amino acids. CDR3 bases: TGCAGCCCCCGCAGGAACAATGAGCAGTTCTTC. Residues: CSPRRNNEQFF.

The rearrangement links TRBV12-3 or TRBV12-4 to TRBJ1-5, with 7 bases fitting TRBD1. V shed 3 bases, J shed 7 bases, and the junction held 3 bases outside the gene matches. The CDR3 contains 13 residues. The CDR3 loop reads CASSFDRVQPQHF. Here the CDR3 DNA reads TGTGCCAGCAGTTTTGACAGGGTACAGCCCCAGCATTTT.

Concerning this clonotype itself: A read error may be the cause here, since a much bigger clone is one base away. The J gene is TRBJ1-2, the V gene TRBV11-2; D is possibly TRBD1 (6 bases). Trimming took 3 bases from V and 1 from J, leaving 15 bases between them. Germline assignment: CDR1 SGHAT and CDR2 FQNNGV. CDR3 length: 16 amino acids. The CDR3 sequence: CASSLNRDTFNYGYTF. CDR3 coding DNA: TGTGCCAGCAGCTTGAACAGGGACACCTTTAACTATGGCTACACCTTC.

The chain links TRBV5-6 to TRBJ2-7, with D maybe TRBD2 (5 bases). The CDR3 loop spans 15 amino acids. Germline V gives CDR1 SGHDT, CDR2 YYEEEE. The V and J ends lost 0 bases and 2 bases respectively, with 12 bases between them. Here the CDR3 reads CASSLVRGSPYEQYF. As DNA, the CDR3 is TGTGCCAGCAGCTTGGTACGGGGAAGCCCCTACGAGCAGTACTTC.

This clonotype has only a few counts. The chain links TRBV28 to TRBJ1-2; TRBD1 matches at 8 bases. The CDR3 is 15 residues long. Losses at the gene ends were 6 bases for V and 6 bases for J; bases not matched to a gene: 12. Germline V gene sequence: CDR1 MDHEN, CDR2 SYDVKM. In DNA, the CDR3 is TGTGCCAGCAGCCCGATAGGGACAGGCAAGGATGGCTACACCTTC. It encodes CASSPIGTGKDGYTF.